The 20 T cell receptor beta chains reported below all come from one sample, sequenced in a study of T cells in localized non-small cell lung cancer. The data were produced by immunoSEQ multiplex PCR, yet TCRdb's version contains in-frame clones alone and is incomplete. Here the sample spans roughly 70,000 clones, about 90% being singletons. The input for sequencing was peripheral blood, taken before any cancer treatment. These receptors all come from a male donor older than 55 with stage III squamous cell lung carcinoma.

The chain has TRBV15 and TRBJ2-1; D is tentatively TRBD1 or TRBD2 (7 bases each). V gave up 0 bases and J gave up 7 bases, with 19 bases separating them. The CDR3 covers 17 residues. In germline, CDR1 is LNHNV, CDR2 YYDKDF (reference sequence). The CDR3 sequence: CATSRDSGGANANEQFF. As DNA, the CDR3 is TGTGCCACCAGCAGAGACTCAGGGGGGGCCAATGCAAATGAGCAGTTCTTC.

The chain is built from TRBV6-5 and TRBJ1-5, with 8 positions matching TRBD1. V lost 5 bases, J lost 0 bases, and 3 bases stayed unmatched. The germline gives CDR1 MNHEY, CDR2 SVGAGI. This CDR3 contains 15 residues. The CDR3 is CASSLRGRSNQPQHF. Here the CDR3 DNA reads TGTGCCAGCAGTCTCAGGGGGCGTAGCAATCAGCCCCAGCATTTT.

The chain employs TRBV25-1 and TRBJ2-7; possibly TRBD2 for D (5 bases). CDR3 size: 12 residues. The germline V gene has CDR1 MGHDK and CDR2 SYGVNS. Trimming shortened V by 9 bases and J by 12 bases, and 21 bases separated the two germline ends. The chain's CDR3 is CASLREKKRPYV. In DNA, the CDR3 is TGTGCCAGTCTGAGGGAAAAGAAACGTCCGTACGTC.

V and J are TRBV7-2 and TRBJ2-3; 10 bases agree with TRBD2. From germline, CDR1 is SGHTA and CDR2 FQGNSA. This CDR3 has 16 amino acids. V shed 5 bases and J 1 base; nucleotides not matched to a gene: 6. CDR3 nucleotides: TGTGCCAGCAGCAAATCGCTAGCGGGGGGCACAGATACGCAGTATTTT. Residues: CASSKSLAGGTDTQYF.

The rearrangement links TRBV2 to TRBJ1-1; D unresolved. In germline, CDR1 is SNHLY, CDR2 FYNNEI. The CDR3 runs 11 residues. The V end was cut by 7 bases, the J end by 1 base, with 4 bases between. The CDR3 loop is CASNPNTEAFF. Here the CDR3 DNA reads TGTGCCAGCAACCCGAACACTGAAGCTTTCTTT.

This clone was seen a handful of times. The chain employs TRBV7-2 and TRBJ2-1; 7 bases are a match to TRBD2. This CDR3 spans 15 amino acids. Germline values: CDR1 SGHTA, CDR2 FQGNSA. Trimming took 3 bases from V and 4 from J; bases not matched to a gene: 6. As DNA, the CDR3 is TGTGCCAGCAGCTTTGAACTAGCGCGGTACAATGAGCAGTTCTTC. Its translation: CASSFELARYNEQFF. Full variable domain (missing parts from reference TRBV7-2 and TRBJ2-1): GAGVSQSPSNKVTEKGKDVELRCDPISGHTALYWYRQSLGQGLEFLIYFQGNSAPDKSGLPSDRFSAERTGGSVSTLTIQRTQQEDSAVYLCASSFELARYNEQFFGPGTRLTVL.

V is TRBV25-1 and J is TRBJ2-1, with 11 nucleotides matching TRBD2. Trimming removed 6 bases from V and 7 bases from J; junction bases left unmatched: 2. The CDR3 has 13 amino acids. The germline CDR1 and CDR2 sequences are MGHDK and SYGVNS. The CDR3 is CASRLAGGNEQFF. The CDR3 nucleotides read TGTGCCAGCAGGTTAGCGGGAGGGAATGAGCAGTTCTTC.

Here the CDR3 reads CASSIGDSNLNEQFF. In DNA, the CDR3 is TGTGCCAGTAGTATAGGGGACAGCAACCTTAATGAGCAGTTCTTC. The gene calls are TRBV19 and TRBJ2-1; 7 positions agree with TRBD1. In germline, CDR1 is LNHDA, CDR2 SQIVND (reference sequence). There are 15 residues in the CDR3. Unmatched junction bases numbered 7, after V lost 1 base and J lost 7 bases.

The V and J genes are TRBV5-1 and TRBJ1-4, with D possibly being TRBD1 (5 bases). CDR1 and CDR2 (germline): SGHRS, YFSETQ. This CDR3 has 13 residues. V lost 1 base to trimming and J lost 7 bases, with 8 bases between them. CDR3 coding DNA: TGCGCCAGCAGCTTGAGTAGGGGTGAAAAACTGTTTTTT. Translated: CASSLSRGEKLFF.

The chain joins TRBV5-1 to TRBJ1-3; the D is unclear. V lost 0 bases and J 1 base, leaving 14 bases between the germline ends. CDR1 and CDR2 from the germline V gene are SGHRS and YFSETQ. CDR3 length: 17 amino acids. CDR3 coding DNA: TGCGCCAGCAGCTTGGCCACCGGGAGGACTTCTGGAAACACCATATATTTT. The encoded protein is CASSLATGRTSGNTIYF.

J is TRBJ2-6 and V is TRBV5-1; TRBD2 might be the D (7 bases). The CDR3 sequence is 16 residues long. Trimming shortened V by 2 bases and J by 4 bases, and 13 bases separated the two germline ends. Germline CDR1 SGHRS, CDR2 YFSETQ. CDR3: CASSFGGARGANVLTF. DNA of the CDR3: TGCGCCAGCAGCTTTGGGGGGGCGCGAGGGGCCAACGTCCTGACTTTC.

CDR3 nucleotides: TGTGCCATCAGTGAACGGGGGACAGGGAATGAAAAACTGTTTTTT. It encodes CAISERGTGNEKLFF. The chain employs TRBV10-3 and TRBJ1-4; 9 bases agree with TRBD1. Germline loops: CDR1 ENHRY, CDR2 SYGVKD. Trimming at V came to 3 bases and at J to 5 bases, leaving 4 bases not matched to a gene. CDR3 length: 15 residues.

CDR3 DNA: TGTGCCAGCAGTGGTCTTTTCATGAACACTGAAGCTTTCTTT. Residues: CASSGLFMNTEAFF. The chain has TRBV2 and TRBJ1-1; D is ambiguous. Germline V gives CDR1 SNHLY, CDR2 FYNNEI. Trimming removed 4 bases at V and 0 bases at J, with 9 bases between. The CDR3 loop spans 14 amino acids. Complete variable domain (other parts from reference TRBV2 and TRBJ1-1): EPEVTQTPSHQVTQMGQEVILRCVPISNHLYFYWYRQILGQKVEFLVSFYNNEISEKSEIFDDQFSVERPDGSNFTLKIRSTKLEDSAMYFCASSGLFMNTEAFFGQGTRLTVV.

This chain links TRBV28 with TRBJ1-1, with D possibly being TRBD1 (6 bases). Germline CDR1 MDHEN, CDR2 SYDVKM. With 4 bases removed from V and 8 bases from J, the gap between germline ends came to 17 bases. This CDR3 has 14 residues. The CDR3 DNA follows: TGTGCCAGCAGTTATCAGGGGCGAGGAACCGAAGCTTTCTTT. Its protein is CASSYQGRGTEAFF. Variable domain in full (rest from reference TRBV28 and TRBJ1-1): DVKVTQSSRYLVKRTGEKVFLECVQDMDHENMFWYRQDPGLGLRLIYFSYDVKMKEKGDIPEGYSVSREKKERFSLILESASTNQTSMYLCASSYQGRGTEAFFGQGTRLTVV.

This chain connects TRBV5-1 to TRBJ2-4, with D perhaps being TRBD1 or TRBD2 (5 bases each). The CDR3 runs to 14 residues. V was pared by 1 base and J by 2 bases, with 7 bases between. Germline values: CDR1 SGHRS, CDR2 YFSETQ. This CDR3 is CASSLLGPKNIQYF. CDR3 sequence (DNA): TGCGCCAGCAGCTTGCTGGGACCCAAAAACATTCAGTACTTC. The complete variable domain, with remaining parts taken from reference TRBV5-1 and TRBJ2-4, reads KAGVTQTPRYLIKTRGQQVTLSCSPISGHRSVSWYQQTPGQGLQFLFEYFSETQRNKGNFPGRFSGRQFSNSRSEMNVSTLELGDSALYLCASSLLGPKNIQYFGAGTRLSVL.

V and J are TRBV5-1 and TRBJ2-3, with 9 bases that match TRBD2. Germline trimming cut 4 bases from V and 4 bases from J; bases unmatched to any gene: 10. Per the germline V gene, CDR1 is SGHRS and CDR2 is YFSETQ. The CDR3 consists of 16 residues. CDR3 sequence (DNA): TGCGCCAGCAGCAACCTGGCGGGGGGGGACGCAGATACGCAGTATTTT. It translates to CASSNLAGGDADTQYF. Full variable domain (missing parts from reference TRBV5-1 and TRBJ2-3): KAGVTQTPRYLIKTRGQQVTLSCSPISGHRSVSWYQQTPGQGLQFLFEYFSETQRNKGNFPGRFSGRQFSNSRSEMNVSTLELGDSALYLCASSNLAGGDADTQYFGPGTRLTVL.

The genes are TRBV19 and TRBJ1-2, with D perhaps TRBD1 (5 bases). The CDR3 extends over 13 amino acids. Trimming took 1 base from V and 4 from J, leaving 7 bases between them. Germline CDR1 reads LNHDA; CDR2 reads SQIVND (reference sequence). This chain's CDR3 is CASSIATGYGYTF. The CDR3 DNA reads as TGTGCCAGTAGTATAGCAACAGGCTATGGCTACACCTTC.

The V and J genes are TRBV10-3 and TRBJ2-1; 12 bases line up with TRBD2. Germline V gene data show CDR1 as ENHRY and CDR2 as SYGVKD. The J segment lost 5 bases and the V segment lost 4 bases, leaving 15 bases of the junction unmatched. The CDR3 has 19 residues. CDR3 bases: TGTGCCATCAGTGGACGACTAGCGGGGGACTTAAACAATAACAATGAGCAGTTCTTC. As protein: CAISGRLAGDLNNNNEQFF.

The V and J genes are TRBV19 and TRBJ1-1, with 10 bases fitting TRBD1. The CDR3 covers 13 residues. Per the germline V gene, CDR1 is LNHDA and CDR2 is SQIVND (reference sequence). V trimming: 8 bases; J trimming: 1 base; junction bases outside the gene matches: 1. The CDR3 reads CASGDRGNTEAFF. CDR3 coding DNA: TGTGCCAGTGGGGACAGGGGGAACACTGAAGCTTTCTTT.

The V and J genes are TRBV6-6 and TRBJ2-7, with no clear D. This CDR3 contains 11 residues. Germline V gene lookup returns CDR1 MNHNY and CDR2 SVGAGI (reference sequence). Trimming pared 4 bases from V and 4 bases from J, leaving 5 bases between. In DNA, the CDR3 is TGTGCCAGCAGTTTCAGATACGAGCAGTACTTC. Translated, it gives CASSFRYEQYF.